This passage covers 30 T cell receptor beta chains from one sample sequenced in a study of STAT5B mutations in CD4+ large granular lymphocyte leukemia. Libraries were prepared by immunoSEQ multiplex PCR; TCRdb keeps only in-frame clonotypes and omits some of them. The table has around 33,000 clones, roughly three quarters seen once. Sequencing used CD4+ T cells from blood buffy coats. The receptors shown here come from a human donor in good health.

The rearrangement uses TRBV13 and TRBJ2-1; 8 bases are a match to TRBD2. Trimming at V came to 3 bases and at J to 8 bases, leaving 9 bases not matched to a gene. The CDR3 is 15 residues long. CDR1 is PRHDT and CDR2 is FYEKMQ in the germline V gene (reference sequence). In DNA form, the CDR3 reads TGTGCCAGCAGCTTCAGAGCGGGAGTCTCGCATGAGCAGTTCTTC. Translation gives CASSFRAGVSHEQFF. Combining the CDR3 with reference TRBV13 and TRBJ2-1 gives the whole variable domain AAGVIQSPRHLIKEKRETATLKCYPIPRHDTVYWYQQGPGQDPQFLISFYEKMQSDKGSIPDRFSAQQFSDYHSELNMSSLELGDSALYFCASSFRAGVSHEQFFGPGTRLTVL.

The rearrangement uses TRBV19 and TRBJ1-5, with 8 bases fitting TRBD1. Per germline, CDR1 LNHDA and CDR2 SQIVND (reference sequence). The CDR3 loop spans 14 amino acids. V lost 5 bases and J lost 4; bases outside the gene matches: 4. This CDR3 reads CASSQTGDNQPQHF. As DNA, the CDR3 is TGTGCCAGTAGTCAGACAGGGGATAATCAGCCCCAGCATTTT.

The chain uses TRBV4-2 and TRBJ2-3; TRBD2 matches 13 bases. From germline, CDR1 is LGHNA and CDR2 YNFKEQ. Unmatched junction bases numbered 7, after V lost 1 base and J lost 3 bases. The CDR3 sequence is 18 residues long. The CDR3 here is CASSQGAGTSGITDTQYF. The CDR3 bases are TGTGCCAGCAGCCAAGGGGCGGGGACTAGCGGGATTACAGATACGCAGTATTTT.

The chain carries TRBV20-1 and TRBJ2-7, with a tentative D call TRBD1 (6 bases). Germline CDR1 is DFQATT and CDR2 is SNEGSKA (reference sequence). V gave up 7 bases and J gave up 2 bases, with 9 bases separating them. The CDR3 totals 11 residues. This CDR3 is CSGRGTYEQYF. The CDR3 DNA reads as TGCAGTGGAAGGGGGACCTACGAGCAGTACTTC.

The chain employs TRBV29-1 and TRBJ2-7; D gene uncertain. The V gene's germline CDR1 is SQVTM and CDR2 ANQGSEA. This CDR3 spans 11 amino acids. V was shortened by 4 bases and J by 4 bases, with 8 bases between the two germline ends. The CDR3 here is CSVVVGYEQYF. The CDR3 DNA reads as TGCAGCGTTGTTGTGGGATACGAGCAGTACTTC.

This clone was seen a handful of times. The V call is TRBV5-1, the J call TRBJ1-2; 8 bases are a match to TRBD1. The length of the CDR3 is 13 residues. Germline-derived CDR1 and CDR2 are SGHRS and YFSETQ. V shed 3 bases, J shed 7 bases, and the junction held 5 bases outside the gene matches. The CDR3 nucleotides read TGCGCCAGCAGCTACGGACAGGGTCGTGGCTACACCTTC. This sequence encodes CASSYGQGRGYTF.

The chain combines TRBV4-1 with TRBJ1-2, with 7 nucleotides matching TRBD1. CDR1 and CDR2 (germline): MGHRA, YSYEKL. Germline trimming cut 4 bases from V and 7 bases from J; bases unmatched to any gene: 9. The CDR3 consists of 14 residues. The CDR3 DNA reads as TGCGCCAGCAGCCGAGACCAGGGGGACGGTGGCTACACCTTC. It translates to CASSRDQGDGGYTF.

The chain combines TRBV5-4 with TRBJ1-6; TRBD1 agrees at 10 bases. V lost 4 bases, J lost 5 bases, and 6 bases stayed unmatched. The CDR3 covers 16 residues. Looked up from germline, CDR1 is SGHNT and CDR2 is YYREEE (reference sequence). For the CDR3, the DNA is TGTGCCAGCAGCGGCGCGGGACAGGGGAATAATTCACCCCTCCACTTT. It codes for CASSGAGQGNNSPLHF.

This clone was recorded only once. The CDR3 region is CASMDSTSGSHEQYF. CDR3 nucleotide sequence: TGTGCCAGCATGGACTCGACTAGCGGGAGTCACGAGCAGTACTTC. The V and J genes are TRBV6-6 and TRBJ2-7, with 12 nucleotides matching TRBD2. The germline V gene encodes CDR1 MNHNY and CDR2 SVGAGI (reference sequence). Losses at the gene ends were 7 bases for V and 5 bases for J; bases not matched to a gene: 9. CDR3 length: 15 amino acids.

The rearrangement joins TRBV28 to TRBJ2-7; TRBD1 aligns across 7 bases. V lost 1 base and J lost 4; bases outside the gene matches: 7. Germline assignment: CDR1 MDHEN and CDR2 SYDVKM. This CDR3 comprises 15 residues. The chain's CDR3 is CASSLSGQLYYEQYF. For the CDR3, the DNA is TGTGCCAGCAGTTTATCGGGACAGTTGTATTACGAGCAGTACTTC.

The rearrangement links TRBV4-2 to TRBJ2-6; the D gene could be TRBD1 or TRBD2 (5 bases each). The germline V gene has CDR1 LGHNA and CDR2 YNFKEQ. The length of the CDR3 is 18 residues. V was trimmed by 4 bases and J by 1 base, leaving 17 bases between them. The CDR3 nucleotides are TGTGCCAGCAGCCCCCGGGACCTGCGCCTGTCTGGGGCCAACGTCCTGACTTTC. This translates into CASSPRDLRLSGANVLTF.

In its sample, this clone was seen a few times. CDR3 DNA sequence: TGTGCTAGTGGTGTGGGGACTAGCGGAAAGCAGTTCTTC. Translating gives CASGVGTSGKQFF. This rearrangement joins TRBV12-5 to TRBJ2-1; 11 nucleotides match TRBD2. Germline CDR1 reads LGHNT; CDR2 reads FRNRAP. The CDR3 is made up of 13 amino acids. V was clipped by 5 bases and J by 11 bases; unmatched bases: 5.

This clone occurred a few times. The chain recombines TRBV7-2 with TRBJ2-7; 8 bases fit TRBD2. Germline CDR1 SGHTA, CDR2 FQGNSA. Trimming at V came to 1 base and at J to 0 bases, leaving 2 bases not matched to a gene. The length of the CDR3 is 15 residues. For the CDR3, the DNA is TGTGCCAGCAGCTTAGGCGGGGGGAGCTCCTACGAGCAGTACTTC. This sequence encodes CASSLGGGSSYEQYF. The whole variable domain, remainder taken from reference TRBV7-2 and TRBJ2-7, is GAGVSQSPSNKVTEKGKDVELRCDPISGHTALYWYRQSLGQGLEFLIYFQGNSAPDKSGLPSDRFSAERTGGSVSTLTIQRTQQEDSAVYLCASSLGGGSSYEQYFGPGTRLTVT.

The V gene is TRBV4-2, the J gene TRBJ2-5; 7 nucleotides line up with TRBD2. This CDR3 has 16 amino acids. Unmatched junction bases numbered 5, after V lost 0 bases and J lost 1 base. CDR1 is LGHNA, CDR2 YNFKEQ, per germline. CDR3 sequence reads: CASSQEWGGTQETQYF. The CDR3 DNA reads TGTGCCAGCAGCCAAGAATGGGGGGGAACCCAAGAGACCCAGTACTTC.

This rearrangement joins TRBV19 to TRBJ2-7; TRBD2 matches at 13 bases. This CDR3 region has 15 residues. Trimming took 5 bases from V and 7 from J; bases not matched to a gene: 8. CDR1 is LNHDA, CDR2 SQIVND, per germline (reference sequence). The CDR3 region is CASSVGTSGAGEQYF. The DNA of the CDR3 is TGTGCCAGTAGTGTGGGGACTAGCGGGGCGGGTGAGCAGTACTTC.

This sequence joins TRBV5-1 and TRBJ1-1, with D unresolved. The CDR3 totals 13 residues. Germline V gene sequence: CDR1 SGHRS, CDR2 YFSETQ. V was pared by 4 bases and J by 7 bases, with 14 bases between. The CDR3 region is CASSPHRKNEAFF. The CDR3 coding sequence is TGCGCCAGCAGCCCCCATCGGAAAAATGAAGCTTTCTTT.

The chain recombines TRBV15 with TRBJ2-3; 12 bases match TRBD2. V was clipped by 0 bases and J by 6 bases; unmatched bases: 10. Per germline, CDR1 LNHNV and CDR2 YYDKDF (reference sequence). The CDR3 has 18 residues. The DNA of the CDR3 is TGTGCCACCAGCAGAGATCTGACTAGCGGGAGTCTCCCCGATACGCAGTATTTT. As protein: CATSRDLTSGSLPDTQYF.

This clone was recorded once. The chain is built from TRBV6-6 and TRBJ2-1; 13 bases agree with TRBD2. This CDR3 has 16 residues. The junction had 8 bases not matched to a gene; V was cut back by 2 bases and J by 10 bases. CDR1 and CDR2 from the germline V gene are MNHNY and SVGAGI (reference sequence). This CDR3 reads CASSYTTSGRAGEQFF. The DNA for the CDR3 is TGTGCCAGCAGTTACACAACTAGCGGGAGGGCCGGAGAGCAGTTCTTC.

This chain joins TRBV18 and TRBJ1-1, with TRBD1 matching over 8 bases. Germline CDR1 reads KGHSH; CDR2 reads LQKENI. The CDR3 totals 13 residues. Germline trimming cut 10 bases from V and 4 bases from J; bases unmatched to any gene: 8. In nucleotides, the CDR3 is TGTGCCAACTCGCAGGGGGCGCGCACTGAAGCTTTCTTT. The encoded protein is CANSQGARTEAFF.

The CDR3, as DNA: TGTGCCAGCAGCGTAGCATCGAGGGGGGGGTACCAAGAGACCCAGTACTTC. Encoded protein: CASSVASRGGYQETQYF. This chain connects TRBV9 to TRBJ2-5, with D possibly being TRBD2 (7 bases). V was clipped by 0 bases and J by 0 bases, with 15 bases between them. Germline lookup yields CDR1 SGDLS and CDR2 YYNGEE. The CDR3 is 17 residues long.

The rearrangement links TRBV9 to TRBJ1-3, with D tentatively TRBD1 (5 bases). The CDR3 extends over 15 amino acids. Germline V gene data show CDR1 as SGDLS and CDR2 as YYNGEE. V was clipped by 3 bases and J by 7 bases, with 17 bases between them. The CDR3 loop is CASSARGEWKNTIYF. CDR3 in DNA: TGTGCCAGCAGCGCTAGAGGGGAATGGAAGAACACCATATATTTT.

The CDR3 nucleotides read TGTGCCGGGAGACAGGGGCCGAACACTGAAGCTTTCTTT. As protein: CAGRQGPNTEAFF. The V and J genes are TRBV7-2 and TRBJ1-1; 8 bases line up with TRBD1. The CDR3 consists of 13 residues. V lost 11 bases, J lost 1 base, and 6 bases stayed unmatched. Per germline, CDR1 SGHTA and CDR2 FQGNSA.

V and J are TRBV6-1 and TRBJ2-7, with a weak D call TRBD1 (5 bases). The ends were cut back, 6 bases at V and 5 bases at J, with 8 bases in the middle. The CDR3 contains 11 residues. CDR1 is MNHNS and CDR2 is SASEGT in the germline V gene. CDR3 sequence: CASSRVDEQYF. CDR3 nucleotide sequence: TGTGCCAGCAGCAGGGTTGACGAGCAGTACTTC.

The chain joins TRBV19 to TRBJ1-5; D gene uncertain. V was clipped by 6 bases and J by 9 bases, with 15 bases between them. The germline V gene has CDR1 LNHDA and CDR2 SQIVND (reference sequence). There are 13 residues in the CDR3. The CDR3 reads CASSEVTERPQHF. In DNA form, the CDR3 reads TGTGCCAGTAGCGAGGTGACGGAAAGGCCCCAGCATTTT. The full variable domain, with the rest looked up from reference TRBV19 and TRBJ1-5, is DGGITQSPKYLFRKEGQNVTLSCEQNLNHDAMYWYRQDPGQGLRLIYYSQIVNDFQKGDIAEGYSVSREKKESFPLTVTSAQKNPTAFYLCASSEVTERPQHFGDGTRLSIL.

This clone was observed a handful of times. This chain links TRBV5-6 with TRBJ1-5; D ambiguous. The CDR3 runs to 16 residues. V was trimmed by 2 bases and J by 3 bases, leaving 15 bases between them. Per germline, CDR1 SGHDT and CDR2 YYEEEE. CDR3 loop: CASSFGSVGLNQPQHF. The CDR3 DNA reads TGTGCCAGCAGCTTCGGTTCAGTAGGGCTCAATCAGCCCCAGCATTTT. The full variable domain, completed using reference TRBV5-6 and TRBJ1-5, is DAGVTQSPTHLIKTRGQQVTLRCSPKSGHDTVSWYQQALGQGPQFIFQYYEEEERQRGNFPDRFSGHQFPNYSSELNVNALLLGDSALYLCASSFGSVGLNQPQHFGDGTRLSIL.

The chain uses TRBV23-1 and TRBJ2-5, with D perhaps TRBD2 (6 bases). TRBV23-1 is known as an ORF, though its function is uncertain. V was trimmed by 0 bases and J by 5 bases, leaving 13 bases between them. The CDR3 sequence is 15 residues long. The CDR3 nucleotides read TGCGCCAGCAGTCAATCAAACGGGGAGGAGGAGACCCAGTACTTC. Translated: CASSQSNGEEETQYF.

The V gene is TRBV4-1, the J gene TRBJ2-1; 10 nucleotides line up with TRBD1. From germline, CDR1 is MGHRA and CDR2 YSYEKL. The CDR3 extends over 18 amino acids. V was pared by 0 bases and J by 4 bases, with 9 bases of the junction left unmatched. The CDR3 loop is CASSQDFGRDRGYNEQFF. CDR3 sequence (DNA): TGCGCCAGCAGCCAAGATTTCGGCCGGGACAGGGGATACAATGAGCAGTTCTTC.

The rearrangement links TRBV25-1 to TRBJ2-5; D perhaps matches TRBD2 (6 bases). Germline V lookup: CDR1 MGHDK, CDR2 SYGVNS. V lost 7 bases and J lost 7, with 16 bases in between. The CDR3 covers 13 residues. The CDR3 region has the DNA TGTGCCAGCACCCCCAGGGAGCGGGCGACCCAGTACTTC. Amino acids: CASTPRERATQYF.

The V gene is TRBV19, the J gene TRBJ1-5, with 8 bases identical to TRBD1. Germline CDR1 is LNHDA and CDR2 is SQIVND (reference sequence). This CDR3 contains 17 residues. The J segment lost 2 bases and the V segment lost 5 bases, leaving 11 bases of the junction unmatched. In nucleotides, the CDR3 is TGTGCCAGTAGTCGACGACAGGGGTTATCGGGCAATCAGCCCCAGCATTTT. It is translated as CASSRRQGLSGNQPQHF. The full variable domain, in which reference TRBV19 and TRBJ1-5 provide the parts outside the CDR3, is DGGITQSPKYLFRKEGQNVTLSCEQNLNHDAMYWYRQDPGQGLRLIYYSQIVNDFQKGDIAEGYSVSREKKESFPLTVTSAQKNPTAFYLCASSRRQGLSGNQPQHFGDGTRLSIL.

The CDR3 loop reads CSARGESSYNEQFF. The CDR3 region has the DNA TGCAGCGCCCGGGGCGAAAGCTCCTACAATGAGCAGTTCTTC. The J gene is TRBJ2-1, the V gene TRBV29-1, with D perhaps assigned TRBD1 or TRBD2 (5 bases each). The CDR3 covers 14 residues. V lost 7 bases, J lost 0 bases, and 13 bases lay in between. Germline assignment: CDR1 SQVTM and CDR2 ANQGSEA.